The 11 T cell receptor beta chains below all came from one sample that was sequenced in a study of T cells in Graves' hyperthyroidism and ophthalmopathy. Amplified regions were TCR beta CDR3 sequences from RNA transcripts. Primed by the HTBI set, a first-round RT-PCR was run on the TCR CDR3. TCRdb called the multiplex PCR reads again in MiXCR, with one record for every CDR3 protein. The table records roughly 500,000 distinct CDR3 sequences, about 24% of them present only once. The sequencing input was blood. These receptors came from a woman aged 25 to 39 with Graves' ophthalmopathy.

Notes on this clonotype: Given a much more abundant clone one base away, this may be a read error. The chain joins TRBV10-3 to TRBJ1-2, with 9 bases matching TRBD1. Looked up from germline, CDR1 is ENHRY and CDR2 is SYGVKD. This CDR3 region has 18 residues. CDR3 protein: CASSESVGQGRFSYGYTF. The CDR3 DNA follows: TGTGCCAGCAGTGAGTCGGTGGGACAGGGAAGGTTCTCGTATGGCTACACCTTC.

This clonotype has ten or more counts. J is TRBJ2-7 and V is TRBV6-4; D is possibly TRBD2 (5 bases). The length of the CDR3 is 17 residues. Between the trimmed V and J ends, which lost 5 bases and 2 bases, there was a span of 22 bases. Germline V gene lookup returns CDR1 MRHNA and CDR2 SNTAGT. The CDR3 loop reads CASSPPHAARGPYEQYF. CDR3 coding DNA: TGTGCCAGCAGTCCCCCGCATGCGGCTCGGGGTCCCTACGAGCAGTACTTC.

This clonotype occurred many times. This sequence joins TRBV20-1 and TRBJ1-3; the D is unclear. The V end was cut by 6 bases, the J end by 0 bases, with 12 bases between. Per germline, CDR1 DFQATT and CDR2 SNEGSKA (reference sequence). CDR3 length: 14 residues. CDR3 protein: CSAFDPLSGNTIYF. CDR3 DNA: TGCAGTGCCTTCGATCCACTCTCTGGAAACACCATATATTTT.

This rearrangement joins TRBV6-1 to TRBJ1-2; 7 nucleotides align to TRBD1. CDR1 is MNHNS, CDR2 SASEGT, per germline. Trimming cost V 7 bases and J 4 bases; bases outside gene matches: 6. The length of the CDR3 is 13 residues. DNA of the CDR3: TGTGCCAGCAAACGGGACAGTGCCTATGGCTACACCTTC. It encodes CASKRDSAYGYTF.

This clonotype has a count of ten or more. The chain has TRBV27 and TRBJ1-5; 7 nucleotides align to TRBD1. The V and J ends lost 5 bases and 2 bases, in that order; junction bases with no gene match: 6. This CDR3 comprises 15 residues. Germline lookup yields CDR1 MNHEY and CDR2 SMNVEV (reference sequence). This CDR3 is CASSPQGIGNQPQHF. For the CDR3, the DNA is TGTGCCAGCAGTCCACAGGGGATCGGCAATCAGCCCCAGCATTTT.

This clonotype has ten or more counts. The chain has TRBV27 and TRBJ2-7; possibly TRBD2 for D (6 bases). This CDR3 comprises 15 residues. Trimming removed 8 bases at V and 3 bases at J, with 20 bases between. The V gene's germline CDR1 is MNHEY and CDR2 SMNVEV (reference sequence). The CDR3 region is CASADGSRIHYEQYF. CDR3 in DNA: TGTGCCAGCGCCGACGGGAGCCGAATTCACTACGAGCAGTACTTC.

J is TRBJ1-5 and V is TRBV6-1, with D possibly being TRBD1 (5 bases). Between the trimmed V and J ends, which lost 7 bases and 0 bases, there was a span of 10 bases. The CDR3 contains 14 residues. Looked up from germline, CDR1 is MNHNS and CDR2 is SASEGT. The CDR3 bases are TGTGCCAGCACACAGGATTATAGCAATCAGCCCCAGCATTTT. It is translated as CASTQDYSNQPQHF.

The CDR3 nucleotides are TGTGCCAGCAGCGGGACAGGGAGGGCCTACGAGCAGTACTTC. Amino acids: CASSGTGRAYEQYF. The chain is built from TRBV6-1 and TRBJ2-7; 9 nucleotides match TRBD1. Germline lookup yields CDR1 MNHNS and CDR2 SASEGT. This CDR3 is built from 14 residues. The ends lost 6 bases at V and 2 bases at J; junction bases unmatched: 5.

Ten or more counts support this clonotype. This chain uses TRBV6-1 with TRBJ2-7, with 7 nucleotides matching TRBD1. The V segment lost 7 bases and the J segment 0 bases; nucleotides outside the gene matches: 9. This CDR3 comprises 15 residues. Germline loops: CDR1 MNHNS, CDR2 SASEGT. CDR3 region: CASMIDRVSSYEQYF. The CDR3 nucleotides read TGTGCCAGCATGATCGACAGGGTGAGCTCCTACGAGCAGTACTTC.

Ten or more counts support this clonotype. The V call is TRBV5-1, the J call TRBJ1-1; D gene uncertain. V was trimmed by 3 bases and J by 1 base, leaving 10 bases between them. CDR3 length: 14 amino acids. Germline values: CDR1 SGHRS, CDR2 YFSETQ. The CDR3 nucleotides are TGCGCCAGCAGCTACCGACCGGAGAACACTGAAGCTTTCTTT. It yields the protein CASSYRPENTEAFF.

The genes are TRBV12-3 or TRBV12-4 and TRBJ1-2; 7 nucleotides agree with TRBD1. This CDR3 contains 15 residues. J gave up 4 bases and V 5 bases, and 10 bases lay outside the gene matches. The CDR3: CASSPPGDSLYGYTF. CDR3 in DNA: TGTGCCAGCAGTCCCCCCGGGGACAGCCTCTATGGCTACACCTTC.